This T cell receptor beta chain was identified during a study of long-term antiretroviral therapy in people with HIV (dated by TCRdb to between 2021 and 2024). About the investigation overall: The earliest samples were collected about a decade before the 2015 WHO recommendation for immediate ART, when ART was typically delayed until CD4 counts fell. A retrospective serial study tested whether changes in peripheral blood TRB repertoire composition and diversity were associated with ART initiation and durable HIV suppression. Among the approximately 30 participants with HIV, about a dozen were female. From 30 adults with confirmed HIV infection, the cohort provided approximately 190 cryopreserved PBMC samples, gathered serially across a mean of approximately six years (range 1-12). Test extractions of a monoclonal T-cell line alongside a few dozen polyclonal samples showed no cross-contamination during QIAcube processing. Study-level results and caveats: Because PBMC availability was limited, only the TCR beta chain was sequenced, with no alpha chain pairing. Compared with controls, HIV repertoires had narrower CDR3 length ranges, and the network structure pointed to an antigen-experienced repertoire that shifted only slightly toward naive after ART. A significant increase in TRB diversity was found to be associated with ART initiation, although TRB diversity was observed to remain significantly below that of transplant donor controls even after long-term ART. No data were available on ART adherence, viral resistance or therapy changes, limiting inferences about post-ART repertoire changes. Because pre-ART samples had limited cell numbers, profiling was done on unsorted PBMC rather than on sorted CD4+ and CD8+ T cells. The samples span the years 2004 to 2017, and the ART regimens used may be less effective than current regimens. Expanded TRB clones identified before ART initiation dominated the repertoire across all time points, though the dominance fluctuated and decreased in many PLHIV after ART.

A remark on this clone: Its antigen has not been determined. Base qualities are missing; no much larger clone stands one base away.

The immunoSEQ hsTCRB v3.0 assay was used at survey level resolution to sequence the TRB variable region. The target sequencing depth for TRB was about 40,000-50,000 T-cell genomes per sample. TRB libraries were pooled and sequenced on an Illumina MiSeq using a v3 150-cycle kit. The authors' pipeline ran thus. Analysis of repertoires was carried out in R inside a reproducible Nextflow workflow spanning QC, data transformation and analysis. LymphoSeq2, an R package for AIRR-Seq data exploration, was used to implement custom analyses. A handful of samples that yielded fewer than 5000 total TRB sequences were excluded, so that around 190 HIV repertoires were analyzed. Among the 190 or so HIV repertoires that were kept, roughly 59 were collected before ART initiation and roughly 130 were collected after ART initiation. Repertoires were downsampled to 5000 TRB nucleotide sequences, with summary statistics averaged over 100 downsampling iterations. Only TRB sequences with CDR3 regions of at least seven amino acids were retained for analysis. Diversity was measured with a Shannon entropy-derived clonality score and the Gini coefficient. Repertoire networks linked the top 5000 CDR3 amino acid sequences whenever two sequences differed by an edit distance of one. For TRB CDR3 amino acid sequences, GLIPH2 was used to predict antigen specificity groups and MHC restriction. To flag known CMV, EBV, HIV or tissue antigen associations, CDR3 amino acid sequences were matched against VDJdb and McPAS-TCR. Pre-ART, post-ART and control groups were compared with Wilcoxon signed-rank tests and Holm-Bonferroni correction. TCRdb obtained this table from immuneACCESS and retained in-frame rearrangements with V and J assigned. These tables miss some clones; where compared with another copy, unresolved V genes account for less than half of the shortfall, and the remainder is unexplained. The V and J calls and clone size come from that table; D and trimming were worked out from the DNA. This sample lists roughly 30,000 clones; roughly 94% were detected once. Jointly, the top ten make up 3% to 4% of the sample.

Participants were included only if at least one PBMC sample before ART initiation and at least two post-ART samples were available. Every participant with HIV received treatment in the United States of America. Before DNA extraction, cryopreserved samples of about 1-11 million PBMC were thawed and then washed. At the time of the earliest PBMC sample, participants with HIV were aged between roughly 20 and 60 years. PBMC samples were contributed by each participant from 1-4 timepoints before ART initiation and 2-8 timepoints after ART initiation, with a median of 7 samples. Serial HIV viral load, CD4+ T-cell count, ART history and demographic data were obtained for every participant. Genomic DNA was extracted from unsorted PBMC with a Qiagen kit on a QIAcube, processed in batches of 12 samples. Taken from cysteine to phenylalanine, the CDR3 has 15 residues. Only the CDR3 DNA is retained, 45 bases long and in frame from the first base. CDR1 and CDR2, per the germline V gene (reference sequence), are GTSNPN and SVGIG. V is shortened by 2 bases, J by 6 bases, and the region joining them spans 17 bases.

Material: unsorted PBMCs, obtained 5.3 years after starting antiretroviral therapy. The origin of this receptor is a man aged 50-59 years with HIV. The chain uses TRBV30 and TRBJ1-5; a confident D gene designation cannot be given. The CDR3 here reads CAWSPSSRSGQPQHF. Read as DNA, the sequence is TGTGCCTGGAGTCCTTCTTCGCGCTCGGGTCAGCCCCAGCATTTT.